The 6 T cell receptor beta chains below all came from one sample that was sequenced in a study of beta chain features in type 1 diabetes. The entirety of the isolated RNA underwent reverse transcription, so expressed TCRB transcripts were sequenced. Repertoires were generated with immunoSEQ multiplex PCR, while TCRdb's copy carries only in-frame clones and drops some. The sample records roughly 290,000 clones, about 8% being singletons. The sequenced material came from central memory CD4+ T cells from blood. Receptors were obtained from a woman aged 18-35 years in good health.

The chain uses TRBV2 and TRBJ2-1; D uncertain. CDR1 SNHLY and CDR2 FYNNEI come from the germline V gene. This CDR3 is 14 amino acids long. V was trimmed by 6 bases and J by 5 bases, leaving 14 bases between them. This CDR3 is CASSRLLFDNEQFF. The CDR3 DNA sequence: TGTGCCAGCAGCCGGCTCTTGTTTGACAATGAGCAGTTCTTC.

The chain carries TRBV14 and TRBJ2-2; D gene ambiguous. Germline assignment: CDR1 SGHDN and CDR2 FVKESK. The V end lost 6 bases, the J end lost 4 bases, and 6 bases lay between the germline ends. This CDR3 has 12 amino acids. The CDR3 loop reads CASSRVTGELFF. In DNA, the CDR3 is TGTGCCAGCAGTAGGGTCACCGGGGAGCTGTTTTTT.

Note on this clone: A much larger clone differs from this one at a single base, so this may be a read error. The sample carries other DNA sequences with the same CDR3. V gene TRBV2 combines with J gene TRBJ2-6; D not resolved. The germline V gene encodes CDR1 SNHLY and CDR2 FYNNEI. This CDR3 comprises 15 residues. V gave up 0 bases and J gave up 2 bases, with 5 bases separating them. The CDR3 sequence: CASSEALPGANVLTF. Written as DNA, the CDR3 is TGTGCCAGCAGTGAAGCGCTACCTGGGGCCAACGTCCTGACTTTC.

The sample holds a few counts of this clone. The chain couples TRBV7-3 to TRBJ2-6; no clear D. CDR1 and CDR2 from the germline V gene are SGHTA and FQGTGA. This CDR3 region has 15 residues. The V gene lost 4 bases and the J gene lost 1 base, with 8 bases spanning the gap. CDR3 sequence: CASSSRNSGANVLTF. Written as DNA, the CDR3 is TGTGCCAGCAGCTCCCGGAATTCTGGGGCCAACGTCCTGACTTTC.

The chain links TRBV5-4 to TRBJ2-2; D not certain. The germline gives CDR1 SGHNT, CDR2 YYREEE (reference sequence). The CDR3 runs to 15 residues. Trimming took off 1 base at V and 4 bases at J, with 11 bases between the two ends. This CDR3 reads CASSLMLWGTGELFF. The CDR3 DNA is TGTGCCAGCAGCTTGATGCTATGGGGCACCGGGGAGCTGTTTTTT.

This clone was seen repeatedly, ten times or more. The chain carries TRBV2 and TRBJ2-7, with 12 bases identical to TRBD2. Germline loops: CDR1 SNHLY, CDR2 FYNNEI. V trimming: 3 bases; J trimming: 7 bases; junction bases outside the gene matches: 7. The CDR3 consists of 15 residues. CDR3: CASSDFLAGGLEQYV. The CDR3 DNA reads TGTGCCAGCAGTGATTTCCTAGCGGGGGGGCTGGAGCAGTACGTC.